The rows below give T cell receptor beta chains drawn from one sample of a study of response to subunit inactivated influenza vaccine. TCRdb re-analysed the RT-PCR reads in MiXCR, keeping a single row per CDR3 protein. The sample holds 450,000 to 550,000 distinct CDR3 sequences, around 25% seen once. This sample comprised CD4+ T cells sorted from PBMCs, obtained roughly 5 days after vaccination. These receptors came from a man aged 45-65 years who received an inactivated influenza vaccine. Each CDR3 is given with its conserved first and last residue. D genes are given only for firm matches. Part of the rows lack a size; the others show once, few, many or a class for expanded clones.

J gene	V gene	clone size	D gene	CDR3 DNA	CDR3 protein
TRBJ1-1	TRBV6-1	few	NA	TGTGCCAGTTTTCCGACCTATCTACGGCCAGGGGAGGAGACTGAAGCTTTCTTT	CASFPTYLRPGEETEAFF
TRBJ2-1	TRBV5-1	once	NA	TGCGCCAGCAGCGCCCCCGGGACTCCAGCCGAGCAGTTCTTC	CASSAPGTPAEQFF
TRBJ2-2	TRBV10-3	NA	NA	TGTGCCACCGGACAGCCAACGAACACCGGGGAGCTGTTTTTT	CATGQPTNTGELFF
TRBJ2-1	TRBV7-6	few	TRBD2	TGTGCCAGCAGCTTTCGACTAGCGGGGGGCGATGAGCAGTTCTTC	CASSFRLAGGDEQFF
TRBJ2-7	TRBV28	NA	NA	TGTGCCAGCAGTACAGGAATAACTACCGAGCAGTACTTC	CASSTGITTEQYF
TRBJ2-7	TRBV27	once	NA	TGTGCCAGGACTCAACCCTACGAGCAGTACTTC	CARTQPYEQYF
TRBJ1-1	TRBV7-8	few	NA	TGTGCCAGCAGCTTGATACTGAAGAACACTGAAGCTTTCTTT	CASSLILKNTEAFF
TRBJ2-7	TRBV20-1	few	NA	TGCAGTACCTCGGGTGACTACGAGCAGTACTTC	CSTSGDYEQYF
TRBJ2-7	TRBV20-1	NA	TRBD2	TGCAGTGCTAGAGATTCGGCAAAAGCCGGGACTAGCAGCTCCTACGAGCAGTACTTC	CSARDSAKAGTSSSYEQYF
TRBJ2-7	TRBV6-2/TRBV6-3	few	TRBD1	TGTGCCAGCAGTCAAAGGGACAGACCGTTCTACGAGCAGTACTTC	CASSQRDRPFYEQYF
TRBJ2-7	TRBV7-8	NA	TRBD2	TGTGCCAGCAGCTTAGAGGGAGGGGTTGGCTACGAGCAGTACTTC	CASSLEGGVGYEQYF
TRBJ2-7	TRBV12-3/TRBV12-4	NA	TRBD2	TGTGCCAGCAGTTTTGCGGGAGAAAAGCTGTACTTC	CASSFAGEKLYF
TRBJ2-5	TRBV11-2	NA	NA	TGTGCCAGCAATCTAGGCAGCCAAGAGACCCAGTACTTC	CASNLGSQETQYF
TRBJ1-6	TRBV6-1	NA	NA	TGTGCCAGCATCCAGGGACACCGGGATTCACCCCTCCACTTT	CASIQGHRDSPLHF
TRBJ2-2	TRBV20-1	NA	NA	TGCAGTGCTAGGGGGGGGCGCAACACCGGGGAGCTGTTTTTT	CSARGGRNTGELFF
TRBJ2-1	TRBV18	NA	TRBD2	TGTGCCAGCTCACCAATGCTAGCGGGAGGCTACAATGAGCAGTTCTTC	CASSPMLAGGYNEQFF
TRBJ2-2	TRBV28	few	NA	TGTGCCAGCACCGGGGGCAGGGGCAACACCGGGGAGCTGTTTTTT	CASTGGRGNTGELFF
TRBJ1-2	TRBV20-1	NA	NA	TGCAGTGCTAGTCCCTTAGGGCAGTCGGGAGACTATGGCTACACCTTC	CSASPLGQSGDYGYTF
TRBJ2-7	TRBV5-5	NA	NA	TGTGCCAGCAGCTTGGGCGTCATCTACGAGCAGTACTTC	CASSLGVIYEQYF
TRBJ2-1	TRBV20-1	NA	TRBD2	TGCAGTGCCGCAGGACTAGCGGGAACCTACAATGAGCAGTTCTTC	CSAAGLAGTYNEQFF
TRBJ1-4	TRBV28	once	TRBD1	TGTGCCAGCAAAGACAGGGGGCTCTCAACTAATGAAAAACTGTTTTTT	CASKDRGLSTNEKLFF
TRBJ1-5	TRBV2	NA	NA	TGTGCCAGCAGTGATTCGGGGAACCAGCCCCAGCATTTT	CASSDSGNQPQHF
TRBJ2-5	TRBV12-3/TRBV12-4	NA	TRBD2	TGTGCCAGCAGTTTATGGGCCGGGACTAGCTATCGAGAGACCCAGTACTTC	CASSLWAGTSYRETQYF
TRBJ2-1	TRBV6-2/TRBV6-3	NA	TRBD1	TGTGCCAGCAGTTACTCGACGAGACAGGGGGTGTTCTTC	CASSYSTRQGVFF
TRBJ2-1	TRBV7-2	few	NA	TGTGCCAGCAGCTTCCCTAGTAATTATGAGCAGTTCTTC	CASSFPSNYEQFF
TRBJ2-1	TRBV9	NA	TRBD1	TGTGCCAGCAGAGCTGGGACAGGGGTATACAATGAGCAGTTCTTC	CASRAGTGVYNEQFF
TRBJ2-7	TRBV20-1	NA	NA	TGCAGTGCCTCCAAAAGTATGCATTCCTACGAGCAGTACTTC	CSASKSMHSYEQYF
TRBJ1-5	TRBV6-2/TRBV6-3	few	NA	TGTGCCAGCAGTCACGGGTGGCAAGATCAGCCCCAGCATTTT	CASSHGWQDQPQHF
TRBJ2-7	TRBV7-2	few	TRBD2	TGTGCCAGCAGCCCGCGTGGGCGGGAGAGCTCCTACGAGCAGTACTTC	CASSPRGRESSYEQYF
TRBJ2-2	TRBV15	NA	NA	TGTGCCACCAGCAGAGCCTTGGCAAACACCGGGGAGCTGTTTTTT	CATSRALANTGELFF
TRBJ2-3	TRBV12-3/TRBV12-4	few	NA	TGTGCCAGCAGTTTTACTGCGGGACCCACAGATACGCAGTATTTT	CASSFTAGPTDTQYF
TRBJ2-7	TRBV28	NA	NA	TGTGCCACCCACGGGGGGCAGTGGGAGCAGTACTTC	CATHGGQWEQYF
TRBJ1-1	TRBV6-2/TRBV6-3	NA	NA	TGTGCCAGCAGATCGATGGGGGGCCTGAACACTGAAGCTTTCTTT	CASRSMGGLNTEAFF
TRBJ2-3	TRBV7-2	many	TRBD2	TGTGCCAGCAGCTTTGGGACTAGCGGGGGGAGACTCGAGACGCAGTATTTT	CASSFGTSGGRLETQYF
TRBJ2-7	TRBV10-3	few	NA	TGTGCCATCAGTGATTCCCAGGCGGACGAGCAGTACTTC	CAISDSQADEQYF
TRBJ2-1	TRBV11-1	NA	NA	TGTGCCAGCAGCGATTGGACACTAGGGAATGAGCAGTTCTTC	CASSDWTLGNEQFF
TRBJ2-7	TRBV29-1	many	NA	TGCAGCGTTGAAGCTTCCCTTCGCGAGCAGTACTTC	CSVEASLREQYF
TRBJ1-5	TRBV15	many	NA	TGTAGCAATCAGCCCCAGCATTTT	CSNQPQHF
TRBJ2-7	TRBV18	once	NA	TGTGCCAGCTCACCATCTCAAAGCTCCTACGAGCAGTACTTC	CASSPSQSSYEQYF
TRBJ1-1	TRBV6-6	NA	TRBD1	TGTGCCAGCAGTTACGGGACAGGGGATGCGGCTTTCTTT	CASSYGTGDAAFF
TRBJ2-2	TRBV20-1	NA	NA	TGCAGTGTTGTCCGGGGCCTAACCGGGGAGCTGTTTTTT	CSVVRGLTGELFF
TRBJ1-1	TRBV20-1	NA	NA	TGCAGTGCCCCGACAGGGAACACTGAAGCTTTCTTT	CSAPTGNTEAFF
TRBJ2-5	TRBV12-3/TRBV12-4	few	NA	TGTGCCAGCAGTTCTAGACAGTCGGAGACCCAGTACTTC	CASSSRQSETQYF
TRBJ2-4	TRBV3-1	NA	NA	TGTGCCAGCAGCCAAGGTTTCGGTGCGGGCGGGGTGAACATTCAGTACTTC	CASSQGFGAGGVNIQYF
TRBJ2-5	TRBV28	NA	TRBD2	TGTGCCAGCACCCCTGGGTGGGCGGGGGTGCGAGAGACCCAGTACTTC	CASTPGWAGVRETQYF
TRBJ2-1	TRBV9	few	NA	TGTGCCAGCAGCGTAGCCCAGGGATTCTACAATGAGCAGTTCTTC	CASSVAQGFYNEQFF
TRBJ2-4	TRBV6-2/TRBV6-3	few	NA	TGTGCCAGCAGTTACGAGGCAAGAGACAGGATTGTAGCCAAAAACATTCAGTACTTC	CASSYEARDRIVAKNIQYF
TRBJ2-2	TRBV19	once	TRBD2	TGTGCCAGTTCGGGAGGGCCTGTCGGGGAGCTGTTTTTT	CASSGGPVGELFF
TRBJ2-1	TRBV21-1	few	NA	TGTGCCAGCAGCAAATGGGCAGGGACTAAAGCCTACAATGAGCAGTTCTTC	CASSKWAGTKAYNEQFF
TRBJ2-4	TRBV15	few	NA	TGTGCCACCAGCAGAGTCGGAAACATTCAGTACTTC	CATSRVGNIQYF
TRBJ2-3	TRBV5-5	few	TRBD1	TGTGCCAGCAGCTTGGGTTCCGGACAGGGAACAGATACGCAGTATTTT	CASSLGSGQGTDTQYF
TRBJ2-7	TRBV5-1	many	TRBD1	TGCGCCAGCAGCTTGGCCTTGGGACAGGAAGACGAGCAGTACTTC	CASSLALGQEDEQYF